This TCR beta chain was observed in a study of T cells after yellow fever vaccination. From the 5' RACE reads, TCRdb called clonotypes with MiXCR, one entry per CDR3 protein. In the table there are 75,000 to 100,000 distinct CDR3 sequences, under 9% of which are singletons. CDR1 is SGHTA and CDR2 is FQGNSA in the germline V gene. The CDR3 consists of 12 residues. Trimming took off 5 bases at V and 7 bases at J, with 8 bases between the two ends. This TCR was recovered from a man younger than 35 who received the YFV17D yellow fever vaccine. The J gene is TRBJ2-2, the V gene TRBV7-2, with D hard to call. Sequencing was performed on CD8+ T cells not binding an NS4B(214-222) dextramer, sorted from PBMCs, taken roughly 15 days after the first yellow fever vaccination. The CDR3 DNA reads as TGTGCCAGCAGCCTCAGCCACGGGGAGCTGTTTTTT. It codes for CASSLSHGELFF.